This passage covers 13 T cell receptor beta chains from one sample sequenced in a study of T cells in women clearing cervical HPV infection. Profiled with immunoSEQ multiplex PCR; TCRdb holds only in-frame clones, not every one. The table for this sample gives approximately 31,000 clones. The material sequenced was blood buffy coat. These TCRs come from a woman aged 18 to 75 with a cervical HPV16 infection that either progressed to CIN3+ or cleared (not recorded which).

Concerning this clone: The DNA ends 3 residues before the CDR3 does, and the rest of the CDR3 is filled in from the germline J gene. The chain combines TRBV5-1 with TRBJ2-7; tentative D call: TRBD1 (5 bases). The CDR3 is 14 residues long. Germline V gene lookup returns CDR1 SGHRS and CDR2 YFSETQ. Deletions cut 4 bases from V and 1 base from J, with 12 bases between. CDR3 region: CASSVQVSSYEQYF. Incomplete CDR3 DNA: TGCGCCAGCAGCGTACAGGTTTCATCCTACGAG.

Comment on this clone: The observed sequence ends 3 residues before the CDR3 terminus, with the missing tail filled in from the germline J gene. This chain uses TRBV6-2 or TRBV6-3 with TRBJ2-1; D may be TRBD1 (6 bases). V was cut by 6 bases and J by 5 bases, with 17 bases left in between. The CDR3 spans 15 residues. Germline V gene sequence: CDR1 MNHEY, CDR2 SVGEGT. CDR3 DNA, as far as it was read: TGTGCCAGCAGGAGAGCCGGGACAAATAACAATGAG. Its translation: CASRRAGTNNNE. The entire CDR3 protein is CASRRAGTNNNEQFF.

CDR3 protein: CASTQRGAPPDTQYF. Partial CDR3 DNA: TGTGCCAGCACCCAACGGGGGGCCCCGCCGGATACG. The chain is built from TRBV12-3 or TRBV12-4 and TRBJ2-3, with D possibly TRBD2 on 7 matching bases. Read data end 3 residues before the CDR3 end; the end is taken from the germline J gene. The CDR3 spans 15 residues. Trimming left V 7 bases short and J 6 bases short, with 20 bases between.

Notes on this clone: The junction departs from the called germline gene at one end, perhaps through a read error. With the read ending 3 residues before the CDR3 end, the germline J gene is used to fill in that end. Additional DNA sequences in this sample encode the identical CDR3. The chain couples TRBV5-1 to TRBJ1-2; 11 bases align to TRBD1. Per germline, CDR1 SGHRS and CDR2 YFSETQ. The CDR3 is made up of 14 amino acids. This CDR3 is CASSPGDRGNGYTF. The CDR3 bases that were read are TGCGCCAGCAGCCCGGGGGACAGGGGGAATGGT. Looking up the rest from reference TRBV5-1 and TRBJ1-2 gives the full variable domain: KAGVTQTPRYLIKTRGQQVTLSCSPISGHRSVSWYQQTPGQGLQFLFEYFSETQRNKGNFPGRFSGRQFSNSRSEMNVSTLELGDSALYLCASSPGDRGNGYTFGSGTRLTVV.

On this clone: The CDR3 end is not reached by the read, which stops 3 residues before it; the germline J gene fills it in. The chain uses TRBV5-1 and TRBJ2-1, with 9 nucleotides matching TRBD2. CDR3 length: 15 amino acids. The V segment lost 2 bases and the J segment 0 bases; nucleotides outside the gene matches: 0. Per the germline V gene, CDR1 is SGHRS and CDR2 is YFSETQ. The CDR3 bases that were read are TGCGCCAGCAGCTTTAGCGGGAGCTCCTACAATGAG. It codes for CASSFSGSSYNE. In full, the CDR3 is CASSFSGSSYNEQFF. Full variable domain (remainder filled in from reference TRBV5-1 and TRBJ2-1): KAGVTQTPRYLIKTRGQQVTLSCSPISGHRSVSWYQQTPGQGLQFLFEYFSETQRNKGNFPGRFSGRQFSNSRSEMNVSTLELGDSALYLCASSFSGSSYNEQFFGPGTRLTVL.

CDR3 DNA, as far as it was read: TGTGCCAGTACGCCTCGCGGTCCAGTGAATTCACCC. As protein: CASTPRGPVNSP. The entire CDR3 protein is CASTPRGPVNSPLHF. The V call is TRBV19, the J call TRBJ1-6; D remains unclear. The read finishes 3 residues shy of the CDR3 end, and the germline J gene is used to complete it. V was cut by 7 bases and J by 7 bases, with 17 bases left in between. The CDR3 has 15 amino acids. CDR1 is LNHDA and CDR2 is SQIVND in the germline V gene (reference sequence).

As to this clone: The read finishes 3 residues shy of the CDR3 end, and the germline J gene is used to complete it. The chain combines TRBV19 with TRBJ1-2, with D possibly being TRBD1 (5 bases). This CDR3 has 13 amino acids. The germline gives CDR1 LNHDA, CDR2 SQIVND (reference sequence). The sequenced CDR3 bases are TGTGCCAGTAGTATTTGGGGCTACAATGAC. The encoded protein is CASSIWGYND. The whole CDR3 protein is CASSIWGYNDYTF.

To note about this clone: The read terminates 3 residues ahead of where the CDR3 ends, so the germline J gene completes it. This sequence joins TRBV18 and TRBJ1-2; 10 positions match TRBD1. CDR1 KGHSH and CDR2 LQKENI come from the germline V gene. CDR3 length: 14 residues. Losses at the gene ends were 6 bases for V and 6 bases for J; bases not matched to a gene: 7. The sequenced CDR3 bases are TGTGCCAGCTCCAGACAGGGGGCGAAAGATGGC. As protein: CASSRQGAKDG. The CDR3 as a whole reads CASSRQGAKDGYTF.

The CDR3 reads CASSLDLGHSYEQYF. Incomplete CDR3 DNA: TGTGCCAGCAGCTTGGATCTGGGACATTCCTACGAG. V and J are TRBV5-4 and TRBJ2-7, with D perhaps matching TRBD1 (6 bases). The read ends 3 residues shy of where the CDR3 ends; the end is completed using the germline J gene. CDR3 length: 15 amino acids. The germline V gene has CDR1 SGHNT and CDR2 YYREEE (reference sequence). Trimming took 0 bases from V and 1 from J, leaving 11 bases between them.

Remarks on this clone: The sequenced fragment ends 3 residues before the CDR3 boundary, so the rest is inferred from the germline J gene. V is TRBV19 and J is TRBJ2-2; 10 bases align to TRBD1. The CDR3 has 15 residues. CDR1 and CDR2 from the germline V gene are LNHDA and SQIVND (reference sequence). The CDR3 bases that were read are TGTGCCAGTAGGGGCCGGGGACAGGGGAATGAAAAG. Translation gives CASRGRGQGNEK. The full CDR3 is CASRGRGQGNEKLFF.

To note about this clone: The CDR3 end lies 3 residues beyond the end of the read and is filled in from the germline J gene. The sample carries other DNA sequences with the same CDR3. The chain carries TRBV28 and TRBJ2-7; 8 bases match TRBD1. Germline values: CDR1 MDHEN, CDR2 SYDVKM. This CDR3 is 13 amino acids long. The V gene end was trimmed by 4 bases and the J gene end by 3 bases; junction bases not matched to a gene: 2. The CDR3 reads CASSSGQGYEQYF. The sequenced CDR3 bases are TGTGCCAGCAGTTCCGGACAGGGCTACGAG.

With respect to this clone: Sequencing ends 3 residues short of the CDR3 end; the germline J gene provides the rest. The chain carries TRBV5-1 and TRBJ2-1; a possible D gene is TRBD1 (5 bases). This CDR3 is 13 amino acids long. Germline V lookup: CDR1 SGHRS, CDR2 YFSETQ. V shed 4 bases and J shed 3 bases, with 8 bases lying between them. Partial CDR3 DNA: TGCGCCAGCAGCAAGACAGACTACAATGAG. Translating it yields CASSKTDYNE. The full CDR3 protein is CASSKTDYNEQFF.

Concerning this clone itself: The sequence runs out 3 residues before the end of the CDR3; the remainder is reconstructed from the germline J gene. The rearrangement links TRBV29-1 to TRBJ1-2, with 11 bases that match TRBD1. This CDR3 comprises 13 residues. Per germline, CDR1 SQVTM and CDR2 ANQGSEA. CDR3 in amino acids: CSGGTGGYNDYTF. The sequenced CDR3 bases are TGCAGCGGGGGGACAGGGGGTTACAATGAC.